This T cell receptor (beta chain) was sequenced for a study of identical twins. Notes on the study in general: The more abundant beta clonotypes in cord blood had fewer insertions, and memory repertoires did not show this.

Details on this clonotype: Its antigen is unknown.

With template switching, a universal primer site was added, and the cDNA carried unique molecular identifiers. TCRdb reprocessed the 5' RACE reads via MiXCR and lists one record per CDR3 protein. The sample yields 300,000 or so distinct CDR3 sequences, over 8.5% seen once. The CDR3 spans 13 residues. Trimming left V 1 base short and J 2 bases short, with 6 bases between. Germline V lookup: CDR1 DFQATT, CDR2 SNEGSKA (reference sequence). Every donor was a healthy Caucasian. This sample was also put to use in a study of yellow fever vaccine responses in identical twins.

Specimen: CD8+ T cells sorted from blood. The chain uses TRBV20-1 and TRBJ2-1, with D hard to call. The TCR was taken from a woman between 18 and 29 years old in good health. This chain's CDR3 is CSARAPTYNEQFF. CDR3 in DNA: TGCAGTGCTAGAGCCCCCACCTACAATGAGCAGTTCTTC.